A single sample is the source of the 21 T cell receptor beta chains below, sequenced in a study of blood T cell repertoires in COVID-19. The table came from immunoSEQ multiplex PCR; TCRdb's copy has only in-frame clones and leaves some out. The sample has about 34,000 clones; around 90% are singletons. The sample taken for sequencing was peripheral blood. These receptors all come from a man at least 80 years old with acute or convalescent COVID-19.

The V and J genes are TRBV6-2 or TRBV6-3 and TRBJ1-2; D not resolved. CDR1 and CDR2 (germline): MNHEY, SVGEGT. Trimming removed 2 bases at V and 2 bases at J, with 6 bases between. The CDR3 loop spans 13 amino acids. The CDR3 region is CASSYLENYGYTF. The CDR3 DNA follows: TGTGCCAGCAGTTACCTGGAGAACTATGGCTACACCTTC.

The V call is TRBV28, the J call TRBJ1-5; weak D call: TRBD1 (5 bases). Deletions cut 6 bases from V and 16 bases from J, with 16 bases between. Per germline, CDR1 MDHEN and CDR2 SYDVKM. The CDR3 runs 11 residues. CDR3 amino acids: CASRLQGKDHF. CDR3 bases: TGTGCCAGCAGACTCCAGGGTAAGGACCATTTT.

The V call is TRBV19, the J call TRBJ2-3; TRBD1 agrees at 7 bases. The CDR3 is 16 amino acids. Per germline, CDR1 LNHDA and CDR2 SQIVND (reference sequence). The ends lost 3 bases at V and 1 base at J; junction bases unmatched: 7. The CDR3 DNA is TGTGCCAGTAGTATCCGACAGGGTTGGGGCACAGATACGCAGTATTTT. This encodes CASSIRQGWGTDTQYF.

This clone was counted a single time. The V and J genes are TRBV11-2 and TRBJ2-7; 7 bases fit TRBD2. CDR3 size: 13 residues. Germline V lookup: CDR1 SGHAT, CDR2 FQNNGV. Trimming removed 8 bases from V and 4 bases from J; junction bases left unmatched: 8. CDR3 nucleotide sequence: TGTGCCAGCGCCCCAGGGAGGGTGTACGAGCAGTACTTC. Its protein product is CASAPGRVYEQYF.

This clone was counted once. The chain employs TRBV19 and TRBJ1-1; D is ambiguous. Germline CDR1 LNHDA, CDR2 SQIVND (reference sequence). With 1 base removed from V and 6 bases from J, the gap between germline ends came to 18 bases. This CDR3 is 16 amino acids long. The CDR3 is CASSIGGSIRLAEAFF. CDR3 coding DNA: TGTGCCAGTAGTATAGGAGGGAGCATACGTCTGGCTGAAGCTTTCTTT. Filled out from reference TRBV19 and TRBJ1-1, the complete variable domain reads DGGITQSPKYLFRKEGQNVTLSCEQNLNHDAMYWYRQDPGQGLRLIYYSQIVNDFQKGDIAEGYSVSREKKESFPLTVTSAQKNPTAFYLCASSIGGSIRLAEAFFGQGTRLTVV.

J is TRBJ1-4 and V is TRBV21-1. TRBV21-1 constitutes a pseudogene. This CDR3 comprises 17 residues. Here the CDR3 DNA reads TGTGCCAGCAGCAAAGTGGTCAAATGGAGGACTAATGAAAAACTGTTTTTT. It encodes CASSKVVKWRTNEKLFF.

The chain is built from TRBV5-1 and TRBJ2-7; 10 nucleotides match TRBD1. V trimming: 2 bases; J trimming: 2 bases; junction bases outside the gene matches: 13. The CDR3 runs 18 residues. Germline loops: CDR1 SGHRS, CDR2 YFSETQ. Here the CDR3 reads CASSFIPGQGSGAYEQYF. DNA for the CDR3: TGCGCCAGCAGCTTTATACCGGGACAGGGGAGTGGGGCCTACGAGCAGTACTTC.

The chain uses TRBV9 and TRBJ1-1; a possible D gene is TRBD1 (6 bases). Germline V CDR1 and CDR2: SGDLS, YYNGEE. Trimming shortened V by 0 bases and J by 2 bases, and 11 bases separated the two germline ends. This CDR3 has 15 amino acids. CDR3: CASSVEGHPNTEAFF. As DNA, the CDR3 is TGTGCCAGCAGCGTAGAGGGACACCCAAACACTGAAGCTTTCTTT.

The genes are TRBV6-5 and TRBJ2-7, with D tentatively TRBD1 (6 bases). There are 14 residues in the CDR3. Germline V lookup: CDR1 MNHEY, CDR2 SVGAGI. Between the trimmed V and J ends, which lost 5 bases and 4 bases, there was a span of 15 bases. CDR3 protein: CASSRDTPGYEQYF. The CDR3 DNA sequence: TGTGCCAGCAGTAGGGACACTCCAGGGTACGAGCAGTACTTC.

The chain is built from TRBV28 and TRBJ2-2; 8 bases map to TRBD1. J lost 1 base, V lost 6 bases, and 7 bases had no gene match. Germline loops: CDR1 MDHEN, CDR2 SYDVKM. The CDR3 extends over 16 amino acids. In nucleotides, the CDR3 is TGTGCCAGCAGCCTTCGGACAGGGAGGAACACCGGGGAGCTGTTTTTT. This gives the protein CASSLRTGRNTGELFF.

The chain employs TRBV14 and TRBJ1-2; 7 bases match TRBD1. CDR3 size: 14 residues. The junction had 5 bases not matched to a gene; V was cut back by 1 base and J by 6 bases. CDR1 SGHDN and CDR2 FVKESK come from the germline V gene. The CDR3 sequence is CASSQVRGTHGYTF. CDR3 coding DNA: TGTGCCAGCAGCCAAGTCAGGGGGACCCATGGCTACACCTTC.

The chain couples TRBV5-4 to TRBJ2-3; 13 positions match TRBD2. Germline CDR1 SGHNT, CDR2 YYREEE (reference sequence). The CDR3 spans 16 residues. After removal of 5 bases from V and 1 base from J, the junction contained 4 bases not matched to a gene. The CDR3 reads CASSSGLAGGTDTQYF. The CDR3 DNA follows: TGTGCCAGCAGTTCCGGACTAGCGGGGGGCACAGATACGCAGTATTTT.

The gene calls are TRBV5-1 and TRBJ1-1; tentatively, D is TRBD1 (6 bases). This CDR3 comprises 16 residues. With 0 bases removed from V and 4 bases from J, the gap between germline ends came to 16 bases. The germline V gene encodes CDR1 SGHRS and CDR2 YFSETQ. The CDR3 nucleotides read TGCGCCAGCAGCTTGGTTGGCGGGGGAGGGGGCACTGAAGCTTTCTTT. It codes for CASSLVGGGGGTEAFF.

Turning to this clone: One end of the junction varies from germline; a read error may be responsible. This sequence joins TRBV3-1 (or the pseudogene TRBV3-2) and TRBJ2-5; D is possibly TRBD2 (6 bases). CDR3 length: 13 amino acids. From germline, CDR1 is LGHDT and CDR2 YNNKEL (reference sequence). CDR3 residues: CASTQRGSETQYF. CDR3 sequence (DNA): TGTGCCAGCACCCAACGGGGGAGTGAGACCCAGTACTTC.

This clone has just one count. CDR3 residues: CASSLQGSSPLHF. The CDR3 DNA reads TGTGCCAGCAGCTTGCAGGGGTCGTCACCCCTCCACTTT. The chain joins TRBV7-6 to TRBJ1-6; D is possibly TRBD1 (6 bases). The CDR3 sequence is 13 residues long. The V end was cut by 3 bases, the J end by 10 bases, with 10 bases between. Germline V CDR1 and CDR2: SGHVS, FNYEAQ. Variable domain in full (rest from reference TRBV7-6 and TRBJ1-6): GAGVSQSPRYKVTKRGQDVALRCDPISGHVSLYWYRQALGQGPEFLTYFNYEAQQDKSGLPNDRFSAERPEGSISTLTIQRTEQRDSAMYRCASSLQGSSPLHFGNGTRLTVT.

The chain uses TRBV7-2 and TRBJ2-3; possible D gene TRBD2, 5 bases. This CDR3 is 17 amino acids long. Germline CDR1 is SGHTA and CDR2 is FQGNSA. Between the trimmed V and J ends, which lost 1 base and 2 bases, there was a span of 16 bases. CDR3 nucleotides: TGTGCCAGCAGCTTAGTCGTGGCGGGTGCCTACACAGATACGCAGTATTTT. Protein sequence: CASSLVVAGAYTDTQYF.

V and J are TRBV15 and TRBJ1-1; TRBD1 might be the D (6 bases). The V end lost 5 bases, the J end lost 6 bases, and 19 bases lay between the germline ends. The CDR3 sequence is 15 residues long. Germline V lookup: CDR1 LNHNV, CDR2 YYDKDF (reference sequence). CDR3 nucleotide sequence: TGTGCCACCAGCTCTAATTCAGGGGTAGTGTCTGAAGCTTTCTTT. Protein sequence: CATSSNSGVVSEAFF. Full variable domain (remainder filled in from reference TRBV15 and TRBJ1-1): DAMVIQNPRYQVTQFGKPVTLSCSQTLNHNVMYWYQQKSSQAPKLLFHYYDKDFNNEADTPDNFQSRRPNTSFCFLDIRSPGLGDTAMYLCATSSNSGVVSEAFFGQGTRLTVV.

The genes are TRBV28 and TRBJ1-5, with D perhaps TRBD1 (5 bases). Germline V gene data show CDR1 as MDHEN and CDR2 as SYDVKM. The V end was cut by 5 bases, the J end by 7 bases, with 12 bases between. This CDR3 has 13 residues. For the CDR3, the DNA is TGTGCCAGCAGTGGGGCCTGGGTCCAGCCCCAGCATTTT. It is translated as CASSGAWVQPQHF.

The chain carries TRBV12-5 and TRBJ2-3; 9 nucleotides match TRBD2. The trim removed 3 bases at V and 5 bases at J, leaving 3 bases unmatched. Germline V gene data show CDR1 as LGHNT and CDR2 as FRNRAP. The CDR3 runs to 14 residues. In DNA form, the CDR3 reads TGTGCTAGTGGTTTAGGCGGGGGGGGAGATACGCAGTATTTT. This gives the protein CASGLGGGGDTQYF.

The DNA for the CDR3 is TGTGCCAGCAGCGTAGGCGGGGGCCATTACAATGAGCAGTTCTTC. Protein sequence: CASSVGGGHYNEQFF. The V and J genes are TRBV9 and TRBJ2-1; a possible D gene is TRBD2 (7 bases). The CDR3 covers 15 residues. The V and J ends lost 0 bases and 4 bases respectively, with 11 bases between them. Germline loops: CDR1 SGDLS, CDR2 YYNGEE.

This rearrangement joins TRBV30 to TRBJ1-2, with D possibly TRBD1 on 5 matching bases. Germline V CDR1 and CDR2: GTSNPN, SVGIG (reference sequence). The CDR3 extends over 15 amino acids. Trimming shortened V by 2 bases and J by 1 base, and 14 bases separated the two germline ends. CDR3 in DNA: TGTGCCTGGAGTCGGTTCAGGGAAGGTAACTATGGCTACACCTTC. Amino acid sequence: CAWSRFREGNYGYTF.